This T cell receptor (beta chain) comes out of a study of shared clonotypes between healthy human individuals. Per sorted-subset replicate PCR, input was around 200 ng DNA, representing around 30,000 T cell genomes. Measured with immunoSEQ multiplex PCR; TCRdb has only the in-frame clones, and not every one. Counted here are under 2,500,000 clones, 95% occurring once; the ten biggest clones make up approximately 0.13%. Germline CDR1 and CDR2: SEHNR and FQNEAQ (reference sequence). Trimming left V 4 bases short and J 0 bases short, with 15 bases between. The CDR3 loop spans 16 amino acids. Every donor, a Caucasian adult, lived in Nashville, Tennessee. On this clone: Its antigen is undetermined.

General study results and limits: What rarefaction showed was incomplete sorted-subset sequencing despite large depth.

Sequenced input: naive CD4+ T cells sorted from blood. Subset denoted: CD45RA+ positively selected. The sequence derives from a man younger than 35 in good health. This sequence joins TRBV7-9 and TRBJ1-2; a possible D gene is TRBD1 (6 bases). CDR3 DNA sequence: TGTGCCAGCAGCTCCTACGGACAGTTTTCTAACTATGGCTACACCTTC. As protein: CASSSYGQFSNYGYTF. Full variable domain (missing parts from reference TRBV7-9 and TRBJ1-2): DTGVSQNPRHKITKRGQNVTFRCDPISEHNRLYWYRQTLGQGPEFLTYFQNEAQLEKSRLLSDRFSAERPKGSFSTLEIQRTEQGDSAMYLCASSSYGQFSNYGYTFGSGTRLTVV.